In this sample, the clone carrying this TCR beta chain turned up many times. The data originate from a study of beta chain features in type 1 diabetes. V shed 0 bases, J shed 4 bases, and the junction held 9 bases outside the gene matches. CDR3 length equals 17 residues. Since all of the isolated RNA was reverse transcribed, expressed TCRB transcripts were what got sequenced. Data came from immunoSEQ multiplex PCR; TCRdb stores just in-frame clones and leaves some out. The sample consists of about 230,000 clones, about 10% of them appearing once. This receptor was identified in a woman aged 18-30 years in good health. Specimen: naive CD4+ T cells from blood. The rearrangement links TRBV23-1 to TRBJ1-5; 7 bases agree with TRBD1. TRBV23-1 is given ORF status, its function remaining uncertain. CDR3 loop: CASSQSKPGTVNQPQHF. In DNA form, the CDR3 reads TGCGCCAGCAGTCAATCCAAACCCGGGACAGTTAATCAGCCCCAGCATTTT.